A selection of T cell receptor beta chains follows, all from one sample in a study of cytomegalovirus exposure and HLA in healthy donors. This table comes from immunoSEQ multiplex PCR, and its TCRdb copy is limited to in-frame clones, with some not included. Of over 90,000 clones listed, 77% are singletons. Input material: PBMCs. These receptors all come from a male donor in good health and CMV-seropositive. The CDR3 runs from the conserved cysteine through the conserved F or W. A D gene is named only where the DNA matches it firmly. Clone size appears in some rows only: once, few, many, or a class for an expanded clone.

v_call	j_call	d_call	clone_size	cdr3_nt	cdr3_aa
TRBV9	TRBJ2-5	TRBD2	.	TGTGCCAGCAGCGTCGGACTAGCGGGAGGGGGGCAGGAGACCCAGTACTTC	CASSVGLAGGGQETQYF
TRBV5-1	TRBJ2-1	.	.	TGCGCCAGCAGCTTTTTCCCCACCGGTGGTGAGCAGTTCTTC	CASSFFPTGGEQFF
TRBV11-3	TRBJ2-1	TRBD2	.	TGTGCCAGCAGCTTTTCTAGCGGGAGAAGGAATGAGCAGTTCTTC	CASSFSSGRRNEQFF
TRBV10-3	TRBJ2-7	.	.	TGTGCCATCAGTACAGGGACCTACGAGCAGTACTTC	CAISTGTYEQYF
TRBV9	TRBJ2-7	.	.	TGTGCCAGCAGCGTCCGCGGACAGGGAGGGTACGAGCAGTACTTC	CASSVRGQGGYEQYF
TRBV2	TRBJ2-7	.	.	TGTGCCATAGCGAGAGATACCGAATACGAGCAGTACTTC	CAIARDTEYEQYF
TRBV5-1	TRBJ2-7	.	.	TGCGCCAGCAGCTGGGGTAGGGGTCAGGGCTACGAGCAGTACTTC	CASSWGRGQGYEQYF
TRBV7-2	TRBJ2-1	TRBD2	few	TGTGCCAGCAGCTCGACTAGCGGGAGTACTACAGATGAGCAGTTCTTC	CASSSTSGSTTDEQFF
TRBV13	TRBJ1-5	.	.	TGTGCCAGCACCCTCGGGGGGGGGCCCCAGCATTTT	CASTLGGGPQHF
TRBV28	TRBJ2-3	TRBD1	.	TGTGCCAGCAGTTTACACGGGACAGGGGGCACAGATACGCAGTATTTT	CASSLHGTGGTDTQYF
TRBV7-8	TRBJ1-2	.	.	TGTGCCAGCAGCACGCCGACAGTGCCCGGGGGCTACACCTTC	CASSTPTVPGGYTF
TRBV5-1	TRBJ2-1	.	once	TGCGCCAGCAGCTTGGGTAGCGAGACATGGAATGAGCAGTTCTTC	CASSLGSETWNEQFF
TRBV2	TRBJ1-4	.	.	TGTGCCAGCCTCCCGGGTGCAACTAATGAAAAACTGTTTTTT	CASLPGATNEKLFF
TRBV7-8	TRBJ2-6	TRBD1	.	TGTGCCAGCAGCTCCTCGGCGGGACAGGGGGCTTATGGGGCCAACGTCCTGACTTTC	CASSSSAGQGAYGANVLTF
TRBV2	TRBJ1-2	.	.	TGTGCCAGCAGTTTTCTCGGACAGACCTCCTATGGCTACACCTTC	CASSFLGQTSYGYTF
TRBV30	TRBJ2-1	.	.	TGTGCCTCCTCCCAACTAGGTACCTACAATGAGCAGTTCTTC	CASSQLGTYNEQFF
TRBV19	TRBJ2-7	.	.	TGTGCCAGTAGTATAAAGCGGAGTCTTTCCTACGAGCAGTACTTC	CASSIKRSLSYEQYF